The next 13 T cell receptor beta chains were all read from a single sample in a study of blood T cell repertoires in COVID-19. Generated by immunoSEQ multiplex PCR, the TCRdb table keeps only in-frame clones and is missing some. Seen here are under 200,000 clones, about nine tenths observed once, and the top ten hold around 1.6%. Sequencing used peripheral blood. All receptors derive from a man in his late teens or twenties with active or convalescent COVID-19.

The chain couples TRBV5-5 to TRBJ1-2; 10 bases match TRBD1. CDR1 and CDR2 from the germline V gene are SGHKS and YYEKEE (reference sequence). The CDR3 is 15 amino acids. Trimming cost V 4 bases and J 2 bases; bases outside gene matches: 5. CDR3 amino acids: CASSTTGGPNYGYTF. CDR3 DNA: TGTGCCAGCAGCACGACAGGGGGCCCAAACTATGGCTACACCTTC. The whole variable domain, filled in from reference TRBV5-5 and TRBJ1-2, reads DAGVTQSPTHLIKTRGQQVTLRCSPISGHKSVSWYQQVLGQGPQFIFQYYEKEERGRGNFPDRFSARQFPNYSSELNVNALLLGDSALYLCASSTTGGPNYGYTFGSGTRLTVV.

This clone was seen just once. The rearrangement uses TRBV19 and TRBJ1-3; the match to TRBD1 covers 7 bases. The V gene's germline CDR1 is LNHDA and CDR2 SQIVND (reference sequence). With 3 bases clipped from V and 4 bases from J, the junction kept 3 bases outside the gene matches. The CDR3 covers 14 residues. CDR3 loop: CASSIQGDGNTIYF. In DNA, the CDR3 is TGTGCCAGTAGTATCCAGGGGGACGGAAACACCATATATTTT.

Regarding this clone: This specimen includes other DNA sequences encoding the same CDR3. The chain combines TRBV6-2 or TRBV6-3 with TRBJ1-6; D is uncertain. V gave up 2 bases and J gave up 3 bases, with 5 bases separating them. This CDR3 spans 14 amino acids. Germline CDR1 MNHEY, CDR2 SVGEGT. The CDR3 is CASSYQDYNSPLHF. The CDR3 region has the DNA TGTGCCAGCAGTTACCAGGACTATAATTCACCCCTCCACTTT.

The V call is TRBV5-1, the J call TRBJ1-2, with 8 positions matching TRBD1. The V gene end was trimmed by 0 bases and the J gene end by 7 bases; junction bases not matched to a gene: 11. Germline values: CDR1 SGHRS, CDR2 YFSETQ. The CDR3 is 16 residues long. The CDR3 DNA is TGCGCCAGCAGCTTGGTTGGGGGACAGGTGGTTGCTGGCTACACCTTC. This gives the protein CASSLVGGQVVAGYTF.

As DNA, the CDR3 is TGTGCCAGCAGTATCCCGGGAGGGGTCGCTTTCTTT. Its protein product is CASSIPGGVAFF. The V call is TRBV12-3 or TRBV12-4, the J call TRBJ1-1, with D maybe TRBD1 (5 bases). There are 12 residues in the CDR3. Trimming took 5 bases from V and 11 from J, leaving 15 bases between them.

A remark on this clone: Other DNA sequences within the sample encode an identical CDR3. The V gene is TRBV21-1, the J gene TRBJ1-6; the DNA was not used to check the table's D call, TRBD1. TRBV21-1 has pseudogene status. The CDR3 has 16 amino acids. CDR3: CASSPRPGGGNSPLHF. For the CDR3, the DNA is TGTGCCAGCAGTCCGCGCCCAGGGGGCGGAAATTCACCCCTCCACTTT.

With respect to this clone: Additional DNA sequences in this sample encode the identical CDR3. The J gene is TRBJ2-5, the V gene TRBV18, with unresolved D. CDR1 is KGHSH and CDR2 is LQKENI in the germline V gene. The length of the CDR3 is 13 residues. Trimming took off 3 bases at V and 0 bases at J, with 5 bases between the two ends. CDR3 sequence reads: CASSPNYQETQYF. The CDR3 DNA reads TGTGCCAGCTCACCCAACTACCAAGAGACCCAGTACTTC.

This chain links TRBV18 with TRBJ1-4, with D maybe TRBD1 (6 bases). Germline V gene data show CDR1 as KGHSH and CDR2 as LQKENI. CDR3 size: 19 residues. Trimming shortened V by 3 bases and J by 0 bases, and 20 bases separated the two germline ends. CDR3 nucleotides: TGTGCCAGCTCACCGAGGGGGTCCGCGTACGGTGCAACTAATGAAAAACTGTTTTTT. Translated, it gives CASSPRGSAYGATNEKLFF.

The rearrangement uses TRBV7-2 and TRBJ2-7, with a tentative D call TRBD1 (5 bases). Germline V CDR1 and CDR2: SGHTA, FQGNSA. V lost 1 base, J lost 1 base, and 8 bases lay in between. The CDR3 has 14 amino acids. CDR3 DNA sequence: TGTGCCAGCAGCTTAGTGGCAGGGTCCTACGAGCAGTACTTC. Its protein product is CASSLVAGSYEQYF.

The rearrangement joins TRBV6-5 to TRBJ2-6; weak D call: TRBD1 (5 bases). The CDR3 runs to 15 residues. Germline V CDR1 and CDR2: MNHEY, SVGAGI. The V and J ends lost 6 bases and 4 bases respectively, with 13 bases between them. The CDR3 loop is CASSHRLPGANVLTF. The CDR3 nucleotides read TGTGCCAGCAGCCACAGGCTTCCCGGGGCCAACGTCCTGACTTTC.

The genes are TRBV3-1 (or the pseudogene TRBV3-2) and TRBJ2-3; possibly TRBD1 for D (6 bases). CDR1 LGHDT and CDR2 YNNKEL come from the germline V gene (reference sequence). V lost 2 bases and J lost 7, with 10 bases in between. There are 13 residues in the CDR3. CDR3 loop: CASSQPQGYTQYF. The CDR3 region has the DNA TGTGCCAGCAGCCAACCACAGGGATATACGCAGTATTTT.

The chain uses TRBV6-7 and TRBJ1-2, with D hard to call. TRBV6-7 is an open reading frame whose function is uncertain. The germline V and J ends were trimmed by 2 bases and 0 bases, with 16 bases remaining between them. This CDR3 contains 17 residues. The CDR3 region is CASSYTVSGFPNYGYTF. DNA for the CDR3: TGTGCCAGCAGTTACACAGTCTCGGGGTTCCCTAACTATGGCTACACCTTC.

This chain links TRBV5-1 with TRBJ2-7, with D possibly matching TRBD1 (6 bases). Germline loops: CDR1 SGHRS, CDR2 YFSETQ. Trimming left V 3 bases short and J 4 bases short, with 23 bases between. This CDR3 comprises 17 residues. The CDR3 reads CASSSTLPGTTEYEQYF. The CDR3 nucleotides are TGCGCCAGCAGCTCCACTTTGCCCGGGACAACCGAATACGAGCAGTACTTC.